One sample yielded the 15 T cell receptor beta chains listed below, sequenced in a study of T cells in Graves' hyperthyroidism and ophthalmopathy. The source material, RNA transcripts, was used to amplify TCR beta CDR3 regions. The TCR CDR3 was amplified in a first-round RT-PCR using the HTBI primer set. TCRdb redid the calling of the multiplex PCR reads with MiXCR, one entry per CDR3 protein. The table lists hundreds of thousands of distinct CDR3 sequences, approximately 25% of them singletons. The source material was blood. These receptors originate from a woman in her twenties or thirties with Graves' ophthalmopathy.

This clonotype was picked up many times. The chain joins TRBV7-9 to TRBJ1-2, with D possibly being TRBD1 (6 bases). Trimming cost V 2 bases and J 4 bases, with 11 bases left between them. CDR1 and CDR2 from the germline V gene are SEHNR and FQNEAQ (reference sequence). This CDR3 spans 14 amino acids. In nucleotides, the CDR3 is TGTGCCAGCAGCTTATTCGGAGGGGGCTATGGCTACACCTTC. Protein sequence: CASSLFGGGYGYTF.

This clonotype has a count of ten or more. The chain recombines TRBV6-2 or TRBV6-3 with TRBJ2-7, with D tentatively TRBD2 (5 bases). Germline assignment: CDR1 MNHEY and CDR2 SVGEGT. V was cut by 5 bases and J by 1 base, with 24 bases left in between. This CDR3 region has 18 residues. CDR3 nucleotides: TGTGCCAGCAGTCCCTCGTCTTATCCCATGGGAGATTCCTACGAGCAGTACTTC. It translates to CASSPSSYPMGDSYEQYF.

This rearrangement joins TRBV25-1 to TRBJ1-1; tentatively, D is TRBD1 (5 bases). Trimming left V 8 bases short and J 1 base short, with 11 bases between. This CDR3 has 13 amino acids. Germline V gives CDR1 MGHDK, CDR2 SYGVNS. This CDR3 reads CASGPRGNTEAFF. The DNA of the CDR3 is TGTGCCAGCGGCCCTAGGGGGAACACTGAAGCTTTCTTT.

This clonotype appeared a single time. The V call is TRBV6-4, the J call TRBJ1-2; 7 bases match TRBD1. J gave up 3 bases and V 6 bases, and 7 bases lay outside the gene matches. Germline V gene lookup returns CDR1 MRHNA and CDR2 SNTAGT. This CDR3 is built from 14 residues. The CDR3 spells CASRPGQPYYGYTF. The CDR3 nucleotides are TGTGCCAGCAGACCGGGACAGCCTTACTATGGCTACACCTTC.

The rearrangement links TRBV6-5 to TRBJ1-1; no clear D gene. The CDR3 covers 14 residues. The germline V gene has CDR1 MNHEY and CDR2 SVGAGI. Trimming cost V 3 bases and J 0 bases, with 8 bases left between them. In DNA form, the CDR3 reads TGTGCCAGCAGTTATTCTGTTATGAACACTGAAGCTTTCTTT. This encodes CASSYSVMNTEAFF.

This clonotype was seen a handful of times. V and J are TRBV6-2 or TRBV6-3 and TRBJ2-6, with TRBD1 matching 9 bases. V lost 6 bases to trimming and J lost 3 bases; unmatched junction nucleotides: 15. CDR1 MNHEY and CDR2 SVGEGT come from the germline V gene. The CDR3 is made up of 19 amino acids. CDR3 in amino acids: CASRLTGTGSSFGANVLTF. CDR3 sequence (DNA): TGTGCCAGCAGACTTACCGGGACAGGGAGTTCTTTTGGGGCCAACGTCCTGACTTTC.

This clonotype was counted many times. V is TRBV25-1 and J is TRBJ1-1, with D maybe TRBD1 (5 bases). With 1 base removed from V and 3 bases from J, the gap between germline ends came to 12 bases. Germline-derived CDR1 and CDR2 are MGHDK and SYGVNS. The CDR3 contains 15 residues. The CDR3 DNA reads as TGTGCCAGCAGTGAATTGGAGGGGAGGTACACTGAAGCTTTCTTT. Protein: CASSELEGRYTEAFF.

This clonotype appeared once. This chain connects TRBV10-3 to TRBJ2-7; 7 bases align to TRBD1. This CDR3 has 13 residues. J was trimmed by 2 bases and V by 8 bases; bases with no gene match: 6. Germline values: CDR1 ENHRY, CDR2 SYGVKD. The CDR3 bases are TGTGCCATCGGCACAGGGGATCCCTACGAGCAGTACTTC. It codes for CAIGTGDPYEQYF.

This clonotype showed up many times. The chain has TRBV6-1 and TRBJ2-2; tentatively, D is TRBD2 (6 bases). Per the germline V gene, CDR1 is MNHNS and CDR2 is SASEGT. The CDR3 consists of 14 residues. V was shortened by 6 bases and J by 7 bases, with 15 bases between the two germline ends. The CDR3 is CASRPAGGVGELFF. DNA of the CDR3: TGTGCCAGCAGGCCGGCCGGGGGTGTCGGGGAGCTGTTTTTT.

This clonotype was observed at least ten times. V and J are TRBV5-1 and TRBJ2-2; 9 bases map to TRBD1. The V gene's germline CDR1 is SGHRS and CDR2 YFSETQ. This CDR3 is 16 amino acids long. V lost 4 bases, J lost 3 bases, and 7 bases stayed unmatched. The CDR3 region has the DNA TGCGCCAGCAGCGTAGCCGGGACAGGGTACACCGGGGAGCTGTTTTTT. The encoded protein is CASSVAGTGYTGELFF.

The rearrangement uses TRBV5-1 and TRBJ2-1; 10 positions agree with TRBD1. Germline loops: CDR1 SGHRS, CDR2 YFSETQ. This CDR3 is 16 amino acids long. Losses at the gene ends were 4 bases for V and 6 bases for J; bases not matched to a gene: 10. CDR3 DNA sequence: TGCGCCAGCAGCACCTATACCGGGACAGGGGTCAATGAGCAGTTCTTC. Amino acids: CASSTYTGTGVNEQFF.

This chain uses TRBV12-3 or TRBV12-4 with TRBJ2-7; no definite D call. CDR3 length: 13 residues. The germline V and J ends were trimmed by 2 bases and 6 bases, with 11 bases remaining between them. The CDR3, as DNA: TGTGCCAGCAGTTTATTTGACTCCGGCGAGCAGTACTTC. This codes for CASSLFDSGEQYF.

In this sample, this clonotype turned up a few times. The chain couples TRBV5-1 to TRBJ1-6, with 9 nucleotides matching TRBD1. CDR3 size: 14 residues. J gave up 9 bases and V 3 bases, and 4 bases lay outside the gene matches. CDR1 SGHRS and CDR2 YFSETQ come from the germline V gene. CDR3 residues: CASSYGTGSSPLHF. In DNA, the CDR3 is TGCGCCAGCAGCTACGGGACAGGGTCTTCACCCCTCCACTTT.

This clonotype was detected many times. The CDR3 DNA is TGCGCCAGCAGCTTGGGGGACGAAGCTTTCTTT. Protein product: CASSLGDEAFF. This chain links TRBV5-1 with TRBJ1-1, with D perhaps matching TRBD1 (5 bases). The CDR3 length is 11 residues. Germline assignment: CDR1 SGHRS and CDR2 YFSETQ. The V and J ends lost 0 bases and 8 bases respectively, with 5 bases between them. The full variable domain, rest sourced from reference TRBV5-1 and TRBJ1-1, is KAGVTQTPRYLIKTRGQQVTLSCSPISGHRSVSWYQQTPGQGLQFLFEYFSETQRNKGNFPGRFSGRQFSNSRSEMNVSTLELGDSALYLCASSLGDEAFFGQGTRLTVV.

This clonotype was picked up many times. The chain recombines TRBV10-3 with TRBJ1-2, with 7 bases aligning to TRBD1. CDR1 ENHRY and CDR2 SYGVKD come from the germline V gene. Germline trimming cut 3 bases from V and 7 bases from J; bases unmatched to any gene: 14. The CDR3 totals 16 residues. The CDR3 spells CAISDNRQTGSGGYTF. DNA for the CDR3: TGTGCCATCAGTGACAACCGTCAGACAGGGTCGGGTGGCTACACCTTC.